This T cell receptor beta chain comes out of a study of blood T cell repertoires in COVID-19. Study at large: Whether acute or convalescent, the COVID-19 samples came from the United States, Italy and Spain. The analysed material was cDNA or gDNA that came from T cells, B-cell-depleted T cells, or PBMCs.

Clones were sequenced by immunoSEQ multiplex PCR, and TCRdb holds only the in-frame ones, with some missing. This sample has approximately 150,000 clones, with about 85% found just once. J lost 8 bases, V lost 5 bases, and 7 bases had no gene match. The CDR3 runs to 13 residues. Germline CDR1 and CDR2: GTSNPN and SVGIG (reference sequence). The chain uses TRBV30 and TRBJ1-5; 9 bases are a match to TRBD1. The source of this sequence is a human donor with acute or convalescent COVID-19. The donor label of this sample is uncertain. Source material: peripheral blood. The CDR3 nucleotides are TGTGCCTGGGGTACAGGGGGCGGGAAGCCCCAGCATTTT. The encoded protein is CAWGTGGGKPQHF.